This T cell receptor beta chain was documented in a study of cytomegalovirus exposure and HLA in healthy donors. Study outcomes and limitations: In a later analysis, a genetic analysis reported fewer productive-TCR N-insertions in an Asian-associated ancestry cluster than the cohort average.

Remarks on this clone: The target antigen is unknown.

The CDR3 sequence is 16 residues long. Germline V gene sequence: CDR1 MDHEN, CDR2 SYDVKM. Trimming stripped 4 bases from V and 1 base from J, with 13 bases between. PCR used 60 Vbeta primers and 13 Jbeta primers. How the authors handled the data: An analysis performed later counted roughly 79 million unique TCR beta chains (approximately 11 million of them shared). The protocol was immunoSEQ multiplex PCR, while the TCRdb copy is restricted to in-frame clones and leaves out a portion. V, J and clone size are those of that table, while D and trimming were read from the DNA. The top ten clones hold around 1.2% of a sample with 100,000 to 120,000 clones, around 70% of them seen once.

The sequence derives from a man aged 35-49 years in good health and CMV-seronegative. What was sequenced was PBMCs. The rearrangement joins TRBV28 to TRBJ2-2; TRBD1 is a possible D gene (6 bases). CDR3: CASSSSGVLNTGELFF. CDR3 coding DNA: TGTGCCAGCAGTTCCTCAGGGGTCTTGAACACCGGGGAGCTGTTTTTT.